These 8 T cell receptor beta chains came from one sample sequenced in a study of memory CD4+ T cells and cytomegalovirus serostatus. Some clones are missing from TCRdb's copy, which holds only in-frame ones; the method was immunoSEQ multiplex PCR. The repertoire holds tens of thousands of clones, around 77% seen once, with 0.75% to 0.9% in the top ten. Single viable CD3+CD4+CD8-CD45RO+ cells were sorted as the memory CD4+ T cells. Sequencing used memory CD4+ T cells from blood. The receptors shown here come from an adult in good health and CMV-seronegative.

This chain joins TRBV5-4 and TRBJ2-5, with D possibly being TRBD2 (5 bases). Germline CDR1 SGHNT, CDR2 YYREEE (reference sequence). The CDR3 has 14 amino acids. Trimming took off 3 bases at V and 0 bases at J, with 9 bases between the two ends. The CDR3 spells CASSSPRDQETQYF. CDR3 coding DNA: TGTGCCAGCAGCTCCCCGAGGGACCAAGAGACCCAGTACTTC.

The genes are TRBV18 and TRBJ1-4; TRBD1 matches 9 bases. This CDR3 region has 15 residues. The trim removed 4 bases at V and 8 bases at J, leaving 8 bases unmatched. Per germline, CDR1 KGHSH and CDR2 LQKENI. CDR3: CASSLGQGVGEKLFF. The DNA of the CDR3 is TGTGCCAGCTCACTGGGACAGGGAGTTGGCGAAAAACTGTTTTTT.

This clone occurred once. The chain has TRBV30 and TRBJ1-5, with 10 bases aligning to TRBD1. This CDR3 comprises 16 residues. Trimming at V came to 3 bases and at J to 1 base, leaving 6 bases not matched to a gene. The germline V gene encodes CDR1 GTSNPN and CDR2 SVGIG (reference sequence). The CDR3 here is CAWSPDRGRSNQPQHF. The CDR3 DNA reads TGTGCCTGGAGCCCCGACAGGGGGCGAAGCAATCAGCCCCAGCATTTT.

The rearrangement joins TRBV18 to TRBJ2-5; D remains ambiguous. V was clipped by 3 bases and J by 4 bases, with 9 bases between them. This CDR3 comprises 13 residues. The V gene's germline CDR1 is KGHSH and CDR2 LQKENI. The CDR3 protein is CASSPSHLETQYF. CDR3 DNA: TGTGCCAGCTCACCTTCACATCTAGAGACCCAGTACTTC. The variable domain in full, completed from reference TRBV18 and TRBJ2-5, reads NAGVMQNPRHLVRRRGQEARLRCSPMKGHSHVYWYRQLPEEGLKFMVYLQKENIIDESGMPKERFSAEFPKEGPSILRIQQVVRGDSAAYFCASSPSHLETQYFGPGTRLLVL.

The gene calls are TRBV6-6 and TRBJ2-3, with TRBD2 matching over 7 bases. Per germline, CDR1 MNHNY and CDR2 SVGAGI (reference sequence). The trim removed 6 bases at V and 1 base at J, leaving 7 bases unmatched. CDR3 length: 15 residues. CDR3 sequence reads: CASRPPGLRTDTQYF. The CDR3 nucleotides are TGTGCCAGCAGACCTCCGGGACTACGCACAGATACGCAGTATTTT.

The chain employs TRBV5-4 and TRBJ2-7, with D perhaps TRBD2 (6 bases). The CDR3 is 14 amino acids. From germline, CDR1 is SGHNT and CDR2 YYREEE (reference sequence). The germline V and J ends were trimmed by 4 bases and 6 bases, with 17 bases remaining between them. CDR3 nucleotide sequence: TGTGCCAGCAGCCAGGACCGGGACTCACTCGAGCAGTACTTC. As protein: CASSQDRDSLEQYF.

The chain couples TRBV7-2 to TRBJ2-1; the match to TRBD2 covers 11 bases. Germline V gene sequence: CDR1 SGHTA, CDR2 FQGNSA. This CDR3 has 15 amino acids. V lost 1 base and J lost 9; bases outside the gene matches: 5. The DNA for the CDR3 is TGTGCCAGCAGCTTAGTGACTAGCGGGAATCCTGAGCAGTTCTTC. It translates to CASSLVTSGNPEQFF.

V usage is TRBV25-1 and J usage is TRBJ2-1, with 11 positions matching TRBD2. With V trimmed by 6 bases and J by 6 bases, 4 bases remained unmatched. CDR3 length equals 14 residues. The germline gives CDR1 MGHDK, CDR2 SYGVNS. The CDR3 nucleotides read TGTGCCAGCAGGGGGACTAGCGGTGGCAATGAGCAGTTCTTC. Translation gives CASRGTSGGNEQFF.